The TCR beta chain under discussion was sequenced for a study of CD8+ T cells in alopecia areata. This sample's treatment: oral pan-JAK inhibitor, 5-10 mg twice daily. Reverse transcribed after extraction, RNA yielded cDNA as the sequencing template. Sequencing used immunoSEQ multiplex PCR; TCRdb keeps in-frame clones, though not all of them. Of some 110,000 clones detected, approximately 52% appear once; the ten largest clones hold almost 30%. V lost 5 bases to trimming and J lost 8 bases; unmatched junction nucleotides: 10. There are 15 residues in the CDR3. The germline CDR1 and CDR2 sequences are SEHNR and FQNEAQ (reference sequence).

The source is a human donor with alopecia areata. The starting material was CD8+ T cells sorted from blood, obtained at week 4, from a patient treated with tofacitinib. The chain couples TRBV7-9 to TRBJ2-1, with 9 bases fitting TRBD2. The CDR3 protein is CASSPWRGGEDEQFF. For the CDR3, the DNA is TGTGCCAGCAGCCCGTGGCGGGGGGGCGAAGATGAGCAGTTCTTC.